What follows are 5 T cell receptor beta chains derived from one specimen sequenced in a study of blood T cell repertoires in COVID-19. Sequencing used immunoSEQ multiplex PCR; TCRdb keeps in-frame clones, though not all of them. Of under 250,000 clones in the sample, around 80% were seen once. Sequenced material: peripheral blood. The receptors shown here come from a middle-aged man with active or convalescent COVID-19.

The CDR3 region has the DNA TGCGCCAGCATCTTTCTGGCGGGTGGCTACACCTTC. Amino acids: CASIFLAGGYTF. J is TRBJ1-2 and V is TRBV23-1; no clear D. TRBV23-1 counts as an open reading frame of uncertain function. Trimming left V 7 bases short and J 7 bases short, with 13 bases between. The CDR3 extends over 12 amino acids.

This chain joins TRBV29-1 and TRBJ1-3, with D unclear. This CDR3 region has 14 residues. Trimming removed 4 bases at V and 0 bases at J, with 10 bases between. Germline-derived CDR1 and CDR2 are SQVTM and ANQGSEA. The chain's CDR3 is CSVVYTDSGNTIYF. The CDR3 nucleotides read TGCAGCGTTGTATATACAGACTCTGGAAACACCATATATTTT.

V usage is TRBV18 and J usage is TRBJ1-1, with D hard to call. V was clipped by 5 bases and J by 0 bases, with 7 bases between them. The CDR3 length is 13 residues. Per the germline V gene, CDR1 is KGHSH and CDR2 is LQKENI. In DNA form, the CDR3 reads TGTGCCAGCTCAGTGGGCATGAACACTGAAGCTTTCTTT. It specifies CASSVGMNTEAFF.

The chain employs TRBV3-1 (or the pseudogene TRBV3-2) and TRBJ1-1; tentative D call: TRBD1 (5 bases). The ends were cut back, 2 bases at V and 5 bases at J, with 18 bases in the middle. The germline CDR1 and CDR2 sequences are LGHDT and YNNKEL (reference sequence). The length of the CDR3 is 16 residues. CDR3 sequence (DNA): TGTGCCAGCAGCCAAAGCTCAGGGAAAGGAATGACTGAAGCTTTCTTT. Translated, it gives CASSQSSGKGMTEAFF.

This clone has just one count. The rearrangement joins TRBV28 to TRBJ1-6; 9 nucleotides match TRBD1. The CDR3 has 17 amino acids. CDR1 is MDHEN and CDR2 is SYDVKM in the germline V gene. Germline trimming cut 1 base from V and 6 bases from J; bases unmatched to any gene: 7. The chain's CDR3 is CASSLYRGDRANSPLHF. CDR3 coding DNA: TGTGCCAGCAGTTTATATCGTGGGGACAGGGCTAATTCACCCCTCCACTTT.